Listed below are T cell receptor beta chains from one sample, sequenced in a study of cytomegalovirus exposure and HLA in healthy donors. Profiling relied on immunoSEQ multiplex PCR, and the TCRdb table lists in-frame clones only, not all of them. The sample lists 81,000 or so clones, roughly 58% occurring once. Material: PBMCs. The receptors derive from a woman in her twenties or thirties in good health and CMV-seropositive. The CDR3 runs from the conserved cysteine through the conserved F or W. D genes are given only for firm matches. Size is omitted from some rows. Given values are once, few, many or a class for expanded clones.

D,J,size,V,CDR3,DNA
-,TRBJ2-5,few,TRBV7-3,CASSLSGSSSRETQYF,TGTGCCAGCAGCTTATCGGGGAGTTCGAGCAGAGAGACCCAGTACTTC
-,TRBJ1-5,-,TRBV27,CASSLTPPSVPSNQPQHF,TGTGCCAGCAGTTTAACCCCCCCCTCAGTTCCCAGCAATCAGCCCCAGCATTTT
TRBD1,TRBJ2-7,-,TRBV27,CASSLFTGGKYEQYF,TGTGCCAGCAGTTTATTTACAGGGGGGAAGTACGAGCAGTACTTC
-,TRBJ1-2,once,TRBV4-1,CASSQVIGDYGYTF,TGCGCCAGCAGCCAAGTAATCGGAGACTATGGCTACACCTTC
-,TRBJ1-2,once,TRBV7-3,CASSYGGGEGYTF,TGTGCCAGCAGCTACGGGGGGGGAGAAGGCTACACCTTC
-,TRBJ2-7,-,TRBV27,CATRRGTSYEQYF,TGTGCCACCCGGCGGGGGACAAGCTACGAGCAGTACTTC
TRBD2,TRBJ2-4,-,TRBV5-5,CASSPEGGGLAKNIQYF,TGTGCCAGCAGCCCTGAAGGCGGGGGGCTAGCCAAAAACATTCAGTACTTC
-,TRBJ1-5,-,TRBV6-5,CASSTTGRQPQHF,TGTGCCAGCAGTACCACAGGCCGGCAGCCCCAGCATTTT
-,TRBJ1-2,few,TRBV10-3,CAISEGGQANYGYTF,TGTGCCATCAGTGAGGGGGGACAAGCTAACTATGGCTACACCTTC
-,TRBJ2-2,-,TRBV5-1,CASSLVLAVGGELFF,TGCGCCAGCAGCTTGGTACTAGCAGTGGGCGGGGAGCTGTTTTTT
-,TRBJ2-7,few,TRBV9,CASRYGIPYEQYF,TGTGCCAGCAGGTACGGGATCCCCTACGAGCAGTACTTC
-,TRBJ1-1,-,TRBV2,CASGRGLQENTEAFF,TGTGCCAGCGGGAGGGGCCTACAGGAGAACACTGAAGCTTTCTTT
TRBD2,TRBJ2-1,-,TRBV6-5,CASSFRGDAYNEQFF,TGTGCCAGCAGTTTTCGGGGGGACGCCTACAATGAGCAGTTCTTC
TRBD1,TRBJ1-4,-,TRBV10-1,CASSSGQHNEKLFF,TGCGCCAGCAGCTCGGGACAGCATAATGAAAAACTGTTTTTT
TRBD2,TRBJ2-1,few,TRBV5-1,CASRTGGSSSYNEQFF,TGCGCCAGCAGAACGGGGGGGAGCAGCTCCTACAATGAGCAGTTCTTC
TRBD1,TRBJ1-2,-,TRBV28,CASSSSTGGSIYGYTF,TGTGCCAGCAGCTCTTCGACAGGGGGCAGTATCTATGGCTACACCTTC
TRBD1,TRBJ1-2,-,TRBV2,CASSYRGNYGYPF,TGTGCCAGCAGTTACAGGGGAAACTATGGCTACCCCTTC
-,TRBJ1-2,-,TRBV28,CASKRDDLNYGYTF,TGTGCCAGCAAGCGGGACGACCTGAACTATGGCTATACCTTC
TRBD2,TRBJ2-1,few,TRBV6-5,CASSYRLAGSDEQFF,TGTGCCAGCAGTTACCGACTAGCGGGGTCAGATGAGCAGTTCTTC
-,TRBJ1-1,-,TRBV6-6,CASSYSQGYTEAFF,TGTGCCAGCAGTTACTCTCAGGGCTATACTGAAGCTTTCTTT
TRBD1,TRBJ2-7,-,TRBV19,CASSISWTGTSSYEQYF,TGTGCCAGTAGTATCTCCTGGACAGGGACAAGCTCCTACGAGCAGTACTTC
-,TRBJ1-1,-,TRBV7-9,CASSSRQNTEAFF,TGTGCCAGCAGCTCCAGACAGAACACTGAAGCTTTCTTT
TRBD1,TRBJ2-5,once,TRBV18,CASSPLGQGATQYF,TGTGCCAGCTCACCACTCGGACAGGGTGCGACCCAGTACTTC
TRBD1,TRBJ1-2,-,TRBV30,CAWSRTGPYGYTF,TGTGCCTGGAGTAGGACAGGCCCCTATGGCTACACCTTC
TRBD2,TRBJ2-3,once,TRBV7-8,CASSLTAGGIDTQYF,TGTGCCAGCAGCTTAACGGCGGGGGGGATAGATACGCAGTATTTT
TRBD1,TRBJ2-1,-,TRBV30,CAWSVHRTGIPYNEQFF,TGTGCCTGGAGTGTACATAGGACAGGGATTCCCTACAATGAGCAGTTCTTC
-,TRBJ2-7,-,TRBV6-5,CASSRGQLTYEQYF,TGTGCCAGCAGCCGAGGACAGCTCACCTACGAGCAGTACTTC
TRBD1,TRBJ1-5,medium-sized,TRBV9,CASSDRDRDQPQHF,TGTGCCAGCAGCGACCGGGACAGGGATCAGCCCCAGCATTTT
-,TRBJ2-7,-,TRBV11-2,CASSLAAYEQYF,TGTGCCAGCAGCTTAGCCGCCTACGAGCAGTACTTC
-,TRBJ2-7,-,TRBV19,CASSPGFGSYEQYF,TGTGCCAGTAGTCCGGGTTTTGGGTCCTACGAGCAGTACTTC
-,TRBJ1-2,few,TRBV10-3,CAISERGGADGYTF,TGTGCCATCAGTGAGCGGGGGGGCGCAGATGGCTACACCTTC
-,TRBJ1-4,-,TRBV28,CASSFLRQNNEKLFF,TGTGCCAGCAGTTTTCTGCGGCAAAATAATGAAAAACTGTTTTTT
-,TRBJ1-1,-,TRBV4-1,CASSQGVDRNTEAFF,TGCGCCAGCAGCCAGGGGGTGGACAGGAACACTGAAGCTTTCTTT
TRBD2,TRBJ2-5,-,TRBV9,CASSEWGGQETQYF,TGTGCCAGCAGCGAGTGGGGGGGTCAAGAGACCCAGTACTTC
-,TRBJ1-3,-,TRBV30,CAWTQGLSGNTIYF,TGTGCCTGGACCCAGGGCCTCTCTGGAAACACCATATATTTT
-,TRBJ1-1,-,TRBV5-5,CASSSGTGNTEAFF,TGTGCCAGCAGCTCCGGGACTGGGAACACTGAAGCTTTCTTT
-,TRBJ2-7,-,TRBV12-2,CASRFRFANEQYF,TGTGCAAGTCGCTTTCGGTTTGCTAACGAGCAGTACTTC
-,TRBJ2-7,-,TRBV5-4,CASSRSTAPYEQYF,TGTGCCAGCAGCCGATCTACAGCCCCCTACGAGCAGTACTTC
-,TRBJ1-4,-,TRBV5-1,CASSFQGAEKLFF,TGCGCCAGCAGCTTCCAGGGTGCTGAAAAACTGTTTTTT
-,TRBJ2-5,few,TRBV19,CASSAWTTQETQYF,TGTGCCAGTAGTGCCTGGACTACGCAAGAGACCCAGTACTTC
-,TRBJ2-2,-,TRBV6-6,CASSSYNEQGELFF,TGTGCCAGCAGTTCATACAACGAACAAGGGGAGCTGTTTTTT
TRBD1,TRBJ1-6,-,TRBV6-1,CASSESGNRGNSPLHF,TGTGCCAGCAGTGAATCGGGGAACAGGGGGAATTCACCCCTCCACTTT
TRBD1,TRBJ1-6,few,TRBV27,CASSLQGAFTPPLHF,TGTGCCAGCAGTTTACAGGGGGCTTTTACCCCACCCCTCCACTTT
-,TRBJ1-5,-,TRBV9,CASSVQPTGPQHF,TGTGCCAGCAGCGTACAACCGACGGGGCCCCAGCATTTT
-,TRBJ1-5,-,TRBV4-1,CASSQIGVSNQPQHF,TGCGCCAGCAGCCAAATCGGGGTTAGCAATCAGCCCCAGCATTTT
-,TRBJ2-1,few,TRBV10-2,CASRPAYNEQFF,TGCGCCAGCAGGCCAGCCTACAATGAGCAGTTCTTC
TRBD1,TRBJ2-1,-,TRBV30,CAWSVFGQGINNEQFF,TGTGCCTGGAGTGTATTCGGACAGGGAATTAACAATGAGCAGTTCTTC
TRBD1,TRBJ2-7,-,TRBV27,CASSLSLSMVGQGSEQYF,TGTGCCAGCAGTTTATCGTTGTCTATGGTGGGACAGGGAAGCGAGCAGTACTTC
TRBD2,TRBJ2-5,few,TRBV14,CASSQLPSGGYQETQYF,TGTGCCAGCAGCCAACTCCCTAGCGGGGGATACCAAGAGACCCAGTACTTC
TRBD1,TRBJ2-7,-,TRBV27,CASLTRRTGPYEQYF,TGTGCCAGTCTTACCCGGAGGACAGGACCCTACGAGCAGTACTTC
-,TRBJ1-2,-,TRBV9,CASSTDAGGYTF,TGTGCCAGCAGCACGGACGCGGGGGGCTACACCTTC
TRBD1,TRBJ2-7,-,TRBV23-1,CASSRGRGRLF,TGCGCCAGCAGTCGTGGCAGGGGGCGCCTCTTC
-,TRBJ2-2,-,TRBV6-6,CASSTSGNTGELFF,TGTGCCAGCAGTACGAGCGGGAACACCGGGGAGCTGTTTTTT
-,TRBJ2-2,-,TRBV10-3,CAISQATNTGELFF,TGTGCCATCAGTCAGGCGACGAACACCGGGGAGCTGTTTTTT
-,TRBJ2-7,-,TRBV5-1,CASSRPHTGKVDEQYF,TGCGCCAGCAGCCGCCCCCACACAGGGAAAGTCGACGAGCAGTACTTC
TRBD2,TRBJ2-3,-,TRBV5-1,CASSSRTSGGGDTQYF,TGCGCCAGCAGCTCTAGGACTAGCGGGGGTGGAGATACGCAGTATTTT
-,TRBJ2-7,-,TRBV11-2,CASSRRQLTYEQYF,TGTGCCAGCAGCCGACGACAGTTAACGTACGAGCAGTACTTC
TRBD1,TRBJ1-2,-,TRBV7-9,CASSLLSGTGCGYTF,TGTGCCAGCAGCTTACTAAGCGGGACAGGGTGCGGCTACACCTTC
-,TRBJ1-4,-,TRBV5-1,CASSQYSEEKLFF,TGCGCCAGCAGCCAATACTCTGAAGAAAAACTGTTTTTT
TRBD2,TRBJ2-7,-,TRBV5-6,CASSLVASGAYEQYF,TGTGCCAGCAGCTTGGTGGCTAGCGGGGCCTACGAGCAGTACTTC